Listed below are T cell receptor beta chains from one sample, sequenced in a study of cytomegalovirus exposure and HLA in healthy donors. Assay: immunoSEQ multiplex PCR; the TCRdb copy retains only in-frame clones and omits some. This table holds fewer than 150,000 clones, 60% to 75% found once. The specimen sequenced was PBMCs. The receptor source for this set is a woman between 45 and 60 years old in good health and CMV-seropositive. CDR3s include the opening cysteine and the closing phenylalanine or tryptophan. Fields, in order: J gene, V gene, D gene, clone size, CDR3 length, CDR3 DNA, CDR3 protein. D genes are given only for firm matches. The size field is filled for only some rows; it gives once, few, many or a size class.

j_gene: TRBJ1-1; v_gene: TRBV7-9; d_gene: -; abundance: few; len: 12; CDR3nt: TGTGCCAGCAGCTTAGCGAGTACTGAAGCTTTCTTT; CDR3aa: CASSLASTEAFF
j_gene: TRBJ1-3; v_gene: TRBV5-4; d_gene: -; abundance: -; len: 17; CDR3nt: TGTGCCAGCAGCCGGGGGGGAGTCGGGCTCTCTGGAAACACCATATATTTT; CDR3aa: CASSRGGVGLSGNTIYF
j_gene: TRBJ1-1; v_gene: TRBV7-9; d_gene: TRBD1; abundance: -; len: 18; CDR3nt: TGTGCCAGCAGCTTAGGGCCGGGACAGGGGATCCTTAACACTGAAGCTTTCTTT; CDR3aa: CASSLGPGQGILNTEAFF
j_gene: TRBJ1-6; v_gene: TRBV2; d_gene: -; abundance: -; len: 14; CDR3nt: TGTGCCAGCTCGATGCTGGCAGAAAATTCACCCCTCCACTTT; CDR3aa: CASSMLAENSPLHF
j_gene: TRBJ2-3; v_gene: TRBV29-1; d_gene: -; abundance: -; len: 12; CDR3nt: TGCAGCGCCACGACTAGCACAGATACGCAGTATTTT; CDR3aa: CSATTSTDTQYF
j_gene: TRBJ2-3; v_gene: TRBV5-5; d_gene: TRBD2; abundance: -; len: 15; CDR3nt: TGTGCCAGCAGCTCCCCAGCGGGGGGTCTGGATACGCAGTATTTT; CDR3aa: CASSSPAGGLDTQYF
j_gene: TRBJ1-1; v_gene: TRBV21-1; d_gene: -; abundance: -; len: 10; CDR3nt: TGTGCCAGCAGCAAATCAAGAGGTTTCTTT; CDR3aa: CASSKSRGFF
j_gene: TRBJ1-1; v_gene: TRBV14; d_gene: -; abundance: -; len: 14; CDR3nt: TGTGCCAGCAGCCAAGAACTAATGAACACTGAAGCTTTCTTT; CDR3aa: CASSQELMNTEAFF
j_gene: TRBJ2-2; v_gene: TRBV11-2; d_gene: -; abundance: -; len: 16; CDR3nt: TGTGCCAGCAGACCTCTAGGGGATTTGAACACCGGGGAGCTGTTTTTT; CDR3aa: CASRPLGDLNTGELFF
j_gene: TRBJ2-7; v_gene: TRBV5-4; d_gene: -; abundance: -; len: 13; CDR3nt: TGTGCCAGCAGCTGGCAGGGTCAGCGCGAGCAGTACTTC; CDR3aa: CASSWQGQREQYF
j_gene: TRBJ1-2; v_gene: TRBV18; d_gene: -; abundance: -; len: 15; CDR3nt: TGTGCCAGCTCACCCGAGACAGGAAAGGGGTATGGCTACACCTTC; CDR3aa: CASSPETGKGYGYTF
j_gene: TRBJ1-5; v_gene: TRBV19; d_gene: -; abundance: -; len: 13; CDR3nt: TGTGCCAGTAGAGACAGAGTCAATCAGCCCCAGCATTTT; CDR3aa: CASRDRVNQPQHF
j_gene: TRBJ1-4; v_gene: TRBV4-1; d_gene: TRBD1; abundance: -; len: 14; CDR3nt: TGCGCCAGCAGCCAAGGACAGGGGACTGAAAAACTGTTTTTT; CDR3aa: CASSQGQGTEKLFF
j_gene: TRBJ2-2; v_gene: TRBV12-2; d_gene: -; abundance: -; len: 15; CDR3nt: TGTGCAAGTCGCCCCCCGGACTCTTGCACCGGGGAGCTGTTTTTT; CDR3aa: CASRPPDSCTGELFF
j_gene: TRBJ1-2; v_gene: TRBV2; d_gene: -; abundance: -; len: 14; CDR3nt: TGTGCCAGCAGCCTAAAGACAGGTTCACCGGGCTACACCTTC; CDR3aa: CASSLKTGSPGYTF
j_gene: TRBJ1-2; v_gene: TRBV5-1; d_gene: -; abundance: -; len: 15; CDR3nt: TGCGCCAGCAGCTTGAGCGGGCAGGGTATCAGTGGCTACACCTTC; CDR3aa: CASSLSGQGISGYTF
j_gene: TRBJ2-1; v_gene: TRBV9; d_gene: -; abundance: -; len: 17; CDR3nt: TGTGCCAGCAGCGTAGTGGGAGGCTCGAGCTCCTACAATGAGCAGTTCTTC; CDR3aa: CASSVVGGSSSYNEQFF
j_gene: TRBJ1-5; v_gene: TRBV5-1; d_gene: -; abundance: -; len: 14; CDR3nt: TGCGCCAGCAGCTTGGACGGGGGCAATCAGCCCCAGCATTTT; CDR3aa: CASSLDGGNQPQHF
j_gene: TRBJ2-7; v_gene: TRBV6-1; d_gene: -; abundance: -; len: 15; CDR3nt: TGTGCCAGCACCCGAGCGTCGGGACATTCCTACGAGCAGTACTTC; CDR3aa: CASTRASGHSYEQYF
j_gene: TRBJ2-7; v_gene: TRBV6-6; d_gene: -; abundance: -; len: 12; CDR3nt: TGTGCCAGCAGTAGATCAGGGTTCGAGCAGTACTTC; CDR3aa: CASSRSGFEQYF
j_gene: TRBJ1-5; v_gene: TRBV6-1; d_gene: TRBD1; abundance: -; len: 15; CDR3nt: TGTGCCAGCAGTGAACGGACAGGCCCTAATCAGCCCCAGCATTTT; CDR3aa: CASSERTGPNQPQHF
j_gene: TRBJ2-7; v_gene: TRBV7-9; d_gene: -; abundance: few; len: 14; CDR3nt: TGTGCCAGCAGCTTAGAGGGGTACGAAAACGAGCAGTACTTC; CDR3aa: CASSLEGYENEQYF
j_gene: TRBJ2-5; v_gene: TRBV5-4; d_gene: TRBD1; abundance: -; len: 16; CDR3nt: TGTGCCAGCAGCTTGGGACAGGGCCCGAGGTTAGAGACCCAGTACTTC; CDR3aa: CASSLGQGPRLETQYF
j_gene: TRBJ2-4; v_gene: TRBV7-8; d_gene: -; abundance: few; len: 13; CDR3nt: TGTGCCAGCAGCTCTTCAGCCAAAAACATTCAGTACTTC; CDR3aa: CASSSSAKNIQYF
j_gene: TRBJ1-2; v_gene: TRBV19; d_gene: -; abundance: -; len: 15; CDR3nt: TGTGCCAGTAGTATAGAGCCCCTGACAGGTTTTGGCTACACCTTC; CDR3aa: CASSIEPLTGFGYTF
j_gene: TRBJ1-6; v_gene: TRBV5-4; d_gene: -; abundance: -; len: 14; CDR3nt: TGTGCCAGCAGCTTGTCCATTACCGGGTCACCCCTCCACTTT; CDR3aa: CASSLSITGSPLHF
j_gene: TRBJ2-5; v_gene: TRBV7-2; d_gene: TRBD2; abundance: once; len: 13; CDR3nt: TGTGCCAGCAGCTTAGGGGGAGGGGAGACCCAGTACTTC; CDR3aa: CASSLGGGETQYF
j_gene: TRBJ2-3; v_gene: TRBV5-1; d_gene: -; abundance: few; len: 13; CDR3nt: TGCGCCAGCAGCTTGGACTTGCCAGATACGCAGTATTTT; CDR3aa: CASSLDLPDTQYF
j_gene: TRBJ1-5; v_gene: TRBV15; d_gene: TRBD1; abundance: -; len: 17; CDR3nt: TGTGCCACCAGCAGAGGACAGGGGGGAGGGGTTTTGCGGCCCCAGCATTTT; CDR3aa: CATSRGQGGGVLRPQHF
j_gene: TRBJ1-6; v_gene: TRBV9; d_gene: -; abundance: -; len: 14; CDR3nt: TGTGCCAGCAGCGTAACCGGGAGGGATTCACCCCTCCACTTT; CDR3aa: CASSVTGRDSPLHF
j_gene: TRBJ2-1; v_gene: TRBV4-1; d_gene: -; abundance: -; len: 15; CDR3nt: TGCGCCAGCAGCCAACCCCCCTCAGACAGACGTAGGCAGTTCTTC; CDR3aa: CASSQPPSDRRRQFF